Shown below are 2 T cell receptor beta chains from a single sample sequenced in a study of T-cell reconstitution after alpha-beta-depleted transplantation in children. The TCRbeta library was prepared with unique molecular identifiers. TCRdb itself ran the PCR reads through MiXCR, one entry per CDR3 protein. The table has approximately 1,000,000 distinct CDR3 sequences, about 30% seen once. Sequencing was performed on PBMCs, mostly from graft donor cells, taken 360 days after TCRalphabeta/CD19-depleted stem cell transplant. The receptors originated from a boy under two years old who had a stem cell transplant for SCID, so the T cells may come from the graft donor.

The chain links TRBV25-1 to TRBJ1-2; D might be TRBD1 (6 bases). Trimming shortened V by 6 bases and J by 8 bases, and 16 bases separated the two germline ends. This CDR3 contains 13 residues. Germline-derived CDR1 and CDR2 are MGHDK and SYGVNS. This CDR3 is CASSKSGAGGYTF. The CDR3 nucleotides read TGTGCCAGCAGCAAATCGGGGGCGGGCGGCTACACCTTC.

V and J are TRBV7-8 and TRBJ2-3, with 7 bases matching TRBD1. Trimming took 5 bases from V and 4 from J; bases not matched to a gene: 6. Germline CDR1 SGHVS, CDR2 FQNEAQ. CDR3 length: 14 amino acids. DNA of the CDR3: TGTGCCAGCAGCACCTACAGGGGTCCAGATACGCAGTATTTT. Its translation is CASSTYRGPDTQYF.